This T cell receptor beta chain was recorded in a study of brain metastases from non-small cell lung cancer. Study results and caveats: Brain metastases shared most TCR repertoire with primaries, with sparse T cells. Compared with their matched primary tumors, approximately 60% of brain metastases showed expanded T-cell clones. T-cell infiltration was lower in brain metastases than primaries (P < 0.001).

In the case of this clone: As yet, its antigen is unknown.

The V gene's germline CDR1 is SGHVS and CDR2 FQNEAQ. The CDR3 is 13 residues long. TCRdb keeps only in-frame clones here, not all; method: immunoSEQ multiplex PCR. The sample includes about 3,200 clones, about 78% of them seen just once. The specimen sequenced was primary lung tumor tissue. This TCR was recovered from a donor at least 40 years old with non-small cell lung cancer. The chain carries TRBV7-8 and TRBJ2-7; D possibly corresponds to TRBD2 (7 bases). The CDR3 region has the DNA TGTGCGATAAGGGGGGGCGCCTCCTACGAGCAGTACTTC. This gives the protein CAIRGGASYEQYF. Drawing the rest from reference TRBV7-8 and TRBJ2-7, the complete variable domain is GAGVSQSPRYKVAKRGQDVALRCDPISGHVSLFWYQQALGQGPEFLTYFQNEAQLDKSGLPSDRFFAERPEGSVSTLKIQRTQQEDSAVYLCAIRGGASYEQYFGPGTRLTVT.